One and the same sample provided the 9 T cell receptor beta chains below, sequenced in a study of naive and memory T cell subsets. An oligonucleotide containing a UMI was ligated to the 3' end of TCR cDNA. Amplification of ligated cDNA took four PCR rounds with SP2 and nested alpha and beta constant primers. TCRdb reanalysed the 5' RACE reads using MiXCR and keeps one entry per CDR3 protein. Among 55,000 to 70,000 distinct CDR3 sequences listed, 5.5% to 8.5% were seen once. These receptors came from a male donor in good health.

This clonotype was found a few times. The V gene is TRBV2, the J gene TRBJ1-6, with 7 bases aligning to TRBD1. The CDR3 consists of 17 residues. The J segment lost 9 bases and the V segment lost 2 bases, leaving 13 bases of the junction unmatched. The V gene's germline CDR1 is SNHLY and CDR2 FYNNEI. CDR3 DNA sequence: TGTGCCAGCAGTGAATTAAGGTCCGTGACAGGGTTTTCACCCCTCCACTTT. Its translation: CASSELRSVTGFSPLHF.

V and J are TRBV29-1 and TRBJ1-1; perhaps TRBD1 as D (5 bases). Germline CDR1 reads SQVTM; CDR2 reads ANQGSEA. The CDR3 covers 13 residues. V dropped 5 bases and J dropped 1 base, with 11 bases sitting between them. The CDR3 spells CSVSAGPNTEAFF. CDR3 bases: TGCAGCGTTTCCGCAGGGCCGAACACTGAAGCTTTCTTT.

This clonotype appeared many times. This chain joins TRBV5-1 and TRBJ2-7, with 8 bases lining up with TRBD1. Per the germline V gene, CDR1 is SGHRS and CDR2 is YFSETQ. J lost 3 bases, V lost 6 bases, and 11 bases had no gene match. There are 15 residues in the CDR3. CDR3 sequence: CASTWADRDSYEQYF. CDR3 sequence (DNA): TGCGCCAGCACCTGGGCGGACAGGGATAGCTACGAGCAGTACTTC.

Only a few counts were recorded for this clonotype. The CDR3: CASSLAGGGPEAFF. DNA for the CDR3: TGTGCCAGCAGTTTAGCGGGAGGGGGCCCTGAAGCTTTCTTT. The rearrangement uses TRBV12-3 or TRBV12-4 and TRBJ1-1; 7 nucleotides align to TRBD1. V lost 0 bases, J lost 6 bases, and 4 bases stayed unmatched. The CDR3 runs 14 residues.

This clonotype was observed at least ten times. The J gene is TRBJ2-5, the V gene TRBV2; 15 bases are shared with TRBD2. Germline V gene sequence: CDR1 SNHLY, CDR2 FYNNEI. The V and J ends lost 3 bases and 1 base, in that order; junction bases with no gene match: 6. The CDR3 spans 18 residues. As DNA, the CDR3 is TGTGCCAGCAGTGATTCGGGACTAGCGGGGGGCATCCAAGAGACCCAGTACTTC. This encodes CASSDSGLAGGIQETQYF. Full variable domain (remainder filled in from reference TRBV2 and TRBJ2-5): EPEVTQTPSHQVTQMGQEVILRCVPISNHLYFYWYRQILGQKVEFLVSFYNNEISEKSEIFDDQFSVERPDGSNFTLKIRSTKLEDSAMYFCASSDSGLAGGIQETQYFGPGTRLLVL.

This chain links TRBV30 with TRBJ1-1; 8 nucleotides line up with TRBD1. V dropped 1 base and J dropped 5; count of bases not matched to a gene: 9. From germline, CDR1 is GTSNPN and CDR2 SVGIG (reference sequence). CDR3 length equals 15 residues. The CDR3 region is CAWSDLDRVGTEAFF. The CDR3 DNA follows: TGTGCCTGGAGTGACCTGGACAGGGTCGGGACTGAAGCTTTCTTT.

Details on this clonotype: Possible read error: a much larger clone is one base away. This chain links TRBV7-2 with TRBJ2-7, with D maybe TRBD2 (6 bases). The CDR3 sequence is 16 residues long. Germline lookup yields CDR1 SGHTA and CDR2 FQGNSA. V was cut by 1 base and J by 2 bases, with 15 bases left in between. The CDR3 loop reads CASSLVSGQATYEQYF. The CDR3 DNA sequence: TGTGCCAGCAGCTTAGTTAGCGGACAAGCCACCTACGAGCAGTACTTC.

The chain recombines TRBV7-9 with TRBJ1-1; 9 nucleotides match TRBD1. The CDR3 length is 14 residues. V was clipped by 7 bases and J by 4 bases; unmatched bases: 7. Looked up from germline, CDR1 is SEHNR and CDR2 is FQNEAQ (reference sequence). The CDR3 reads CASNTGGAGTEAFF. Here the CDR3 DNA reads TGTGCCAGCAATACAGGGGGCGCTGGCACTGAAGCTTTCTTT.

V is TRBV29-1 and J is TRBJ2-2, with 7 bases matching TRBD2. This CDR3 region has 12 residues. V lost 6 bases and J lost 4; bases outside the gene matches: 2. Germline loops: CDR1 SQVTM, CDR2 ANQGSEA. CDR3 residues: CSVAGLTGELFF. The CDR3 bases are TGCAGCGTAGCGGGACTCACCGGGGAGCTGTTTTTT.